These 13 T cell receptor beta chains came from one sample sequenced in a study of T cells after yellow fever vaccination. In TCRdb, the 5' RACE reads were re-called with MiXCR into one record per CDR3 protein. This sample has 350,000 to 450,000 distinct CDR3 sequences, with approximately 19% found just once. The sequencing here drew on PBMCs, taken before the yellow fever booster vaccination. The receptor set was obtained from a man younger than 35 who received the YFV17D yellow fever vaccine.

This sequence joins TRBV12-3 or TRBV12-4 and TRBJ1-1, with a tentative D call TRBD1 (5 bases). CDR3 length equals 15 residues. Trimming cost V 1 base and J 4 bases, with 13 bases left between them. In nucleotides, the CDR3 is TGTGCCAGCAGTTTAGGGTCGGGGCCCGGCACTGAAGCTTTCTTT. This translates into CASSLGSGPGTEAFF.

The J gene is TRBJ2-7, the V gene TRBV7-2; D is undetermined. The CDR3 is made up of 13 amino acids. Trimming removed 3 bases at V and 3 bases at J, with 9 bases between. Germline CDR1 reads SGHTA; CDR2 reads FQGNSA. The CDR3 protein is CASSLLIHYEQYF. The CDR3 nucleotides are TGTGCCAGCAGCTTGCTCATCCACTACGAGCAGTACTTC.

The chain couples TRBV20-1 to TRBJ1-1; D not resolved. V shed 6 bases and J shed 1 base, with 12 bases lying between them. There are 13 residues in the CDR3. The germline V gene has CDR1 DFQATT and CDR2 SNEGSKA (reference sequence). CDR3 protein: CSARRAENTEAFF. CDR3 DNA sequence: TGCAGTGCAAGGCGGGCGGAGAACACTGAAGCTTTCTTT.

The chain uses TRBV27 and TRBJ2-1; D is unclear. V was clipped by 4 bases and J by 15 bases, with 13 bases between them. This CDR3 has 11 residues. Per the germline V gene, CDR1 is MNHEY and CDR2 is SMNVEV (reference sequence). CDR3: CASSSVFSLFF. Written as DNA, the CDR3 is TGTGCCAGCAGTTCCGTTTTTAGTCTGTTCTTC.

This clonotype has a single count. The chain employs TRBV4-2 and TRBJ2-5; 8 bases map to TRBD2. Trimming took 1 base from V and 5 from J; bases not matched to a gene: 3. Germline V gives CDR1 LGHNA, CDR2 YNFKEQ. The CDR3 loop spans 14 amino acids. The CDR3 sequence: CASSQGRLAETQYF. The CDR3 bases are TGTGCCAGCAGCCAAGGCAGACTAGCGGAGACCCAGTACTTC.

This clonotype was detected only a few times. The chain has TRBV5-4 and TRBJ2-5, with D possibly being TRBD2 (6 bases). CDR1 and CDR2 (germline): SGHNT, YYREEE (reference sequence). V gave up 4 bases and J gave up 0 bases, with 22 bases separating them. The CDR3 is 18 residues long. CDR3 sequence (DNA): TGTGCCAGCAGCCGAGGGACTCTGAGGGACTGGTACCAAGAGACCCAGTACTTC. As protein: CASSRGTLRDWYQETQYF.

This clonotype has more than one count but fewer than ten. The chain is built from TRBV7-2 and TRBJ1-1; D uncertain. V shed 1 base and J shed 6 bases, with 12 bases lying between them. CDR3 length: 14 amino acids. Germline V gives CDR1 SGHTA, CDR2 FQGNSA. The CDR3: CASSLVPSPPEAFF. In DNA, the CDR3 is TGTGCCAGCAGCTTAGTACCTTCACCACCTGAAGCTTTCTTT.

The chain has TRBV3-2 and TRBJ2-7; the tabulated D call, TRBD2, remains unverified against the DNA. TRBV3-2 is a pseudogene. The CDR3 totals 14 residues. The CDR3 DNA is TGTGCCAGCAGCCAAAGCGGGCGAACCTACGAGCAGTACTTC. Its translation is CASSQSGRTYEQYF.

The gene calls are TRBV4-1 and TRBJ1-2, with D uncertain. The CDR3 is made up of 14 amino acids. Germline values: CDR1 MGHRA, CDR2 YSYEKL. The germline V and J ends were trimmed by 3 bases and 8 bases, with 16 bases remaining between them. Here the CDR3 DNA reads TGCGCCAGCAGCCAGCCCGACGGCCTTCAGGGCTACACCTTC. This translates into CASSQPDGLQGYTF.

In this sample, this clonotype turned up a few times. The chain employs TRBV9 and TRBJ2-7; D might be TRBD1 (5 bases). The V gene lost 0 bases and the J gene lost 2 bases, with 9 bases spanning the gap. CDR3 length: 14 amino acids. Germline CDR1 and CDR2: SGDLS and YYNGEE. CDR3 in amino acids: CASSVVGHAYEQYF. CDR3 nucleotide sequence: TGTGCCAGCAGCGTAGTGGGGCACGCCTACGAGCAGTACTTC.

The chain has TRBV4-1 and TRBJ2-5, with D hard to call. The CDR3 extends over 14 amino acids. Germline loops: CDR1 MGHRA, CDR2 YSYEKL. V lost 5 bases to trimming and J lost 5 bases, with 15 bases between them. Written as DNA, the CDR3 is TGCGCCAGCAGCTCCGGACCCGCAAGGGAGACCCAGTACTTC. Translating gives CASSSGPARETQYF.

This clonotype was picked up a small number of times. The rearrangement uses TRBV7-2 and TRBJ2-7; TRBD2 agrees at 8 bases. With V trimmed by 5 bases and J by 4 bases, 4 bases remained unmatched. Germline assignment: CDR1 SGHTA and CDR2 FQGNSA. The CDR3 runs to 13 residues. The DNA of the CDR3 is TGTGCCAGCAGCGGGACTAGATGGTACGAGCAGTACTTC. It specifies CASSGTRWYEQYF.

This chain links TRBV6-2 or TRBV6-3 with TRBJ2-1; 9 bases are shared with TRBD2. Germline V CDR1 and CDR2: MNHEY, SVGEGT. Germline trimming cut 1 base from V and 5 bases from J; bases unmatched to any gene: 3. This CDR3 region has 15 residues. The CDR3 nucleotides are TGTGCCAGCAGTTACTTGTCTAGCGGGGACAATGAGCAGTTCTTC. Residues: CASSYLSSGDNEQFF.